This TCR beta chain emerged from a study of cytomegalovirus exposure and HLA in healthy donors. 13 Jbeta primers and 60 Vbeta primers were used for the PCR. TCRdb's copy holds only in-frame clones and misses some; the assay was immunoSEQ multiplex PCR. The sample contains about 50,000 clones, 75% to 80% of which appear only once. Germline trimming cut 6 bases from V and 4 bases from J; bases unmatched to any gene: 2. Germline CDR1 and CDR2: MNHEY and SMNVEV (reference sequence). The CDR3 is 14 amino acids. This clonotype originated in a middle-aged woman in good health and CMV-seropositive. Input material: PBMCs. The chain combines TRBV27 with TRBJ1-5; 11 positions match TRBD1. The CDR3 sequence: CASRGQGDNQPQHF. As DNA, the CDR3 is TGTGCCAGCAGGGGACAGGGGGATAATCAGCCCCAGCATTTT.